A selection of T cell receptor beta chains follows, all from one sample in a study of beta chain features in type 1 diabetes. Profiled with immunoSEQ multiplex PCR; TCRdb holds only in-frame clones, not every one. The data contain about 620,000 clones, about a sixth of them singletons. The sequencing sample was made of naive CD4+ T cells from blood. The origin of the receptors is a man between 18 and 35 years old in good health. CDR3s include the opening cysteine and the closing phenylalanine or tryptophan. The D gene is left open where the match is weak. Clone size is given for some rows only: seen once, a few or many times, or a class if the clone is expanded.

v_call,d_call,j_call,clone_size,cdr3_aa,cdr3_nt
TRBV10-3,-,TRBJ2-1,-,CAISEQNNEQFF,TGTGCCATCAGTGAGCAAAACAATGAGCAGTTCTTC
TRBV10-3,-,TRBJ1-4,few,CATAGTSTNEKLFF,TGTGCCACCGCCGGGACCTCAACTAATGAAAAACTGTTTTTT
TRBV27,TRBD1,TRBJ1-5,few,CASSSGTGTNQPQHF,TGTGCCAGCAGTTCCGGGACAGGGACCAATCAGCCCCAGCATTTT
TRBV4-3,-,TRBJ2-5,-,CASSPSGQETQYF,TGCGCCAGCAGCCCCTCTGGGCAAGAGACCCAGTACTTC
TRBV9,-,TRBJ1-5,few,CASSVGQSIQPQHF,TGTGCCAGCAGCGTAGGCCAATCAATCCAGCCCCAGCATTTT
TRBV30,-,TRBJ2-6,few,CARAGASGANVLTF,TGTGCCCGGGCAGGGGCTTCTGGGGCCAACGTCCTGACTTTC
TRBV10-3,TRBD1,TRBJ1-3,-,CAISPGTGSFGNTIYF,TGTGCCATCAGCCCCGGGACAGGTAGTTTCGGCAACACCATATATTTT
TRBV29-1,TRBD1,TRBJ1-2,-,CSVGSGQGVESYTF,TGCAGCGTTGGCTCGGGACAGGGGGTAGAGAGCTACACCTTC
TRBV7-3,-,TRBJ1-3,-,CASSLTPATGNTIYF,TGTGCCAGCAGCTTAACCCCGGCCACTGGAAACACCATATATTTT
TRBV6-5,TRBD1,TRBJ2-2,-,CASRNTGGPGELFF,TGTGCCAGCAGAAATACAGGGGGCCCCGGGGAGCTGTTTTTT
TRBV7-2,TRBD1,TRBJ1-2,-,CASSLHTPGQVFYGYTF,TGTGCCAGCAGCTTACATACTCCGGGACAGGTCTTCTATGGCTACACCTTC
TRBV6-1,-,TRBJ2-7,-,CASSDVGAYEQYF,TGTGCCAGCAGTGACGTGGGAGCCTACGAGCAGTACTTC
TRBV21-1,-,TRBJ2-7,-,CASGFPRGAREQYF,TGTGCCAGCGGATTCCCAAGGGGAGCAAGGGAGCAGTACTTC
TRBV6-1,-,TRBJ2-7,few,CASRPPRGTYEQYF,TGTGCCAGCAGGCCCCCCCGGGGCACCTACGAGCAGTACTTC
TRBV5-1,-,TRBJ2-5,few,CASSLMGQETQYF,TGCGCCAGCAGCTTGATGGGGCAAGAGACCCAGTACTTC
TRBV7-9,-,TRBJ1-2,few,CASSLSGVGYGYTF,TGTGCCAGCAGCTTATCGGGGGTTGGCTATGGCTACACCTTC
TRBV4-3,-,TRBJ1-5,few,CASSRTPVTAQHF,TGCGCCAGCAGCCGAACACCGGTAACAGCCCAGCATTTT
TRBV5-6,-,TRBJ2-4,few,CASSLAGGASDIQYF,TGTGCCAGCAGCTTGGCCGGGGGCGCATCGGACATTCAGTACTTC
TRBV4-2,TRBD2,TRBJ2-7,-,CASSQERLAGREQYF,TGTGCCAGCAGCCAAGAGAGATTAGCGGGACGCGAGCAGTACTTC
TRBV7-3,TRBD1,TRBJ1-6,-,CASSLGGQGPPLHF,TGTGCCAGCAGCTTAGGTGGACAGGGGCCACCCCTCCACTTT
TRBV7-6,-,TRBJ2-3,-,CASSPWGRGSTDTQYF,TGTGCCAGCAGCCCCTGGGGGCGGGGGTCCACAGATACGCAGTATTTT
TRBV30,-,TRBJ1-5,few,CAWSTPRPSGRNQPQHF,TGTGCCTGGAGTACTCCTCGCCCTTCTGGGCGCAATCAGCCCCAGCATTTT
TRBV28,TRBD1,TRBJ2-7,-,CASRRERTGTYEQYF,TGTGCCAGCAGGCGCGAACGGACAGGGACATACGAGCAGTACTTC
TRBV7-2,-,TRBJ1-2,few,CASSLASANYGYTF,TGTGCCAGCAGCTTAGCGTCGGCTAACTATGGCTACACCTTC
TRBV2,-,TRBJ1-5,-,CASSSQKGSSNQPQHF,TGTGCCAGCAGTTCGCAAAAGGGGTCTAGCAATCAGCCCCAGCATTTT
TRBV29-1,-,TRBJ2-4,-,CSVVVALLAKNIQYF,TGCAGCGTTGTCGTCGCTCTTTTAGCCAAAAACATTCAGTACTTC
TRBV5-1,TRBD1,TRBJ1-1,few,CASTQGALGTEAFF,TGCGCCAGCACACAGGGGGCGCTCGGTACTGAAGCTTTCTTT
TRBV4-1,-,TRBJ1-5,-,CASSQEGSYSNQPQHF,TGCGCCAGCAGCCAAGAGGGCAGTTATAGCAATCAGCCCCAGCATTTT
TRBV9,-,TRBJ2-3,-,CASSARTSTDTQYF,TGTGCCAGCAGCGCCCGGACAAGCACAGATACGCAGTATTTT
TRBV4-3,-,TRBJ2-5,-,CASSQVGWGSQETQYF,TGCGCCAGCAGCCAAGTTGGATGGGGGTCCCAAGAGACCCAGTACTTC
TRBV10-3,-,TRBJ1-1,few,CAISEGLHEAFF,TGTGCCATCAGTGAAGGTCTCCATGAAGCTTTCTTT
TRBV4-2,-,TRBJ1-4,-,CASSPSTPGANEKLFF,TGTGCCAGCAGCCCAAGCACCCCAGGGGCTAATGAAAAACTGTTTTTT
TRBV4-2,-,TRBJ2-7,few,CASSQAGDAAYEQYF,TGTGCCAGCAGCCAAGCCGGGGACGCCGCCTACGAGCAGTACTTC
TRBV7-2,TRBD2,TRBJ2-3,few,CASSTSGGYTDTQYF,TGTGCCAGCAGCACTAGCGGGGGCTACACAGATACGCAGTATTTT
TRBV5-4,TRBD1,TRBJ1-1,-,CAFPIQGVIGTEAFF,TGTGCCTTCCCCATCCAGGGGGTTATCGGTACTGAAGCTTTCTTT